This T cell receptor beta chain was recovered during a study of blood T cell repertoires in COVID-19. This CDR3 is built from 16 residues. Germline trimming cut 6 bases from V and 0 bases from J; bases unmatched to any gene: 10. The germline CDR1 and CDR2 sequences are MDHEN and SYDVKM. Generated by immunoSEQ multiplex PCR, the TCRdb table keeps only in-frame clones and is missing some. Of about 200,000 clones detected, around 87% appear once; the ten largest clones hold approximately 3%. The sample comprised peripheral blood. The clonotype was recovered from a man aged 55 to 69 with acute or convalescent COVID-19. The chain joins TRBV28 to TRBJ1-2; 7 positions match TRBD1. The CDR3 nucleotides are TGTGCCAGCAGACCCGGGACAGAGTTAGCTAACTATGGCTACACCTTC. It specifies CASRPGTELANYGYTF.